Sequencing of this TCR beta chain was carried out in a study of cytomegalovirus exposure and HLA in healthy donors. This clone was seen a handful of times. CDR3 length: 16 amino acids. PCR amplification relied on 60 Vbeta primers (plus 13 Jbeta primers). The assay was immunoSEQ multiplex PCR, and TCRdb's table has in-frame clones only and misses some. The sample has 150,000 to 200,000 clones, 82% seen once. Sequenced material: PBMCs. This clonotype originated in a girl between 5 and 17 years old in good health and CMV-seropositive. The rearrangement joins TRBV21-1 to TRBJ2-3; TRBD1 is the table's D call, not checked against the DNA. TRBV21-1 is reported as a pseudogene. For the CDR3, the DNA is TGTGCCAGCAGCAAAATATGGACAGACCTCACAGATACGCAGTATTTT. It is translated as CASSKIWTDLTDTQYF.